What follows is one T cell receptor (beta chain) and its context. What it binds is not known. These data are taken from a study of T cell responses to AZD1222 COVID-19 vaccine. Study-level results: Spike-specific TCR depth and breadth grew after two AZD1222 doses. Reports indicate that nearly half of spike-specific TCRs are directed at unmutated variant regions. Regions 160-218 and 743-854 held dominance among vaccine-associated CD4 TCRs, which spanned spike.

Sequencing used immunoSEQ multiplex PCR; TCRdb keeps in-frame clones, though not all of them. The sample lists 95,000 to 100,000 clones, almost 90% occurring once. Second-dose intervals of approximately 4 or approximately 12 weeks were pooled. Germline assignment: CDR1 MNHNY and CDR2 SVGAGI (reference sequence). CDR3 length equals 16 residues. Trimming left V 5 bases short and J 2 bases short, with 16 bases between. This specimen consisted of peripheral blood, obtained 28 days after the second AZD1222 dose. V usage is TRBV6-6 and J usage is TRBJ2-1; D unclear. The TCR sequence derives from an adult who received the AZD1222 COVID-19 vaccine. In DNA form, the CDR3 reads TGTGCCAGCAGTCGAATAGGATCAGACACCTACAATGAGCAGTTCTTC. Translation gives CASSRIGSDTYNEQFF.